One and the same sample provided the 11 T cell receptor beta chains below, sequenced in a study of cytomegalovirus exposure and HLA in healthy donors (dated by TCRdb to the late 2010s). Library prep was done by the immunoSEQ multiplex PCR assay. For the multiplex PCR, a mixture combining 60 forward primers for TCR Vbeta segments and 13 reverse primers for TCR Jbeta segments was used. Here the immuneACCESS table is served through TCRdb, limited to in-frame sequences with V and J called. Missing clones are a known gap in these copies; in checked studies unresolved V genes cover under half, and the rest lacks a known reason. The sample profile shows about 64,000 clones; over 60% of them were found once. Roughly 3% of the sample belongs to the ten largest clones. Sequencing was done on a sample of PBMCs. The receptors here all came from a woman aged 50 to 60 in good health and CMV-seronegative.

The J gene is TRBJ2-7, the V gene TRBV29-1; a weak D match, TRBD1 (5 bases). CDR1 SQVTM and CDR2 ANQGSEA come from the germline V gene. V lost 4 bases, J lost 0 bases, and 16 bases lay in between. The CDR3 is made up of 15 amino acids. CDR3 region: CSVARLDTSSYEQYF. Written as DNA, the CDR3 is TGCAGCGTTGCTCGTTTGGACACCTCCTCCTACGAGCAGTACTTC.

This clone was counted only a few times. The chain carries TRBV7-3 and TRBJ1-1; D not certain. Trimming shortened V by 0 bases and J by 1 base, and 6 bases separated the two germline ends. The CDR3 spans 14 residues. Germline CDR1 reads SGHTA; CDR2 reads FQGTGA. CDR3 in amino acids: CASSLTPGNTEAFF. The CDR3 region has the DNA TGTGCCAGCAGCTTAACGCCCGGGAACACTGAAGCTTTCTTT.

This chain uses TRBV5-8 with TRBJ1-5; D call uncertain. Germline V CDR1 and CDR2: SGHTS, YDEGEE. This CDR3 has 17 residues. V gave up 4 bases and J gave up 3 bases, with 20 bases separating them. CDR3 region: CASSLQGVSRINQPQHF. Written as DNA, the CDR3 is TGTGCCAGCAGCCTCCAAGGAGTGAGCCGGATCAATCAGCCCCAGCATTTT.

The CDR3 region has the DNA TGTGCCAGCTCGCGACTTGACAGGGACACTGAAGCTTTCTTT. Its translation is CASSRLDRDTEAFF. The gene calls are TRBV18 and TRBJ1-1, with 7 nucleotides matching TRBD1. From germline, CDR1 is KGHSH and CDR2 LQKENI. V shed 6 bases and J 3 bases; nucleotides not matched to a gene: 7. This CDR3 contains 14 residues.

This clone was detected a few times. This chain connects TRBV2 to TRBJ1-4, with 9 positions matching TRBD1. This CDR3 comprises 13 residues. CDR1 and CDR2 from the germline V gene are SNHLY and FYNNEI. The V segment lost 3 bases and the J segment 7 bases; nucleotides outside the gene matches: 0. CDR3 amino acids: CASSEDRGEKLFF. In DNA form, the CDR3 reads TGTGCCAGCAGTGAGGACAGGGGTGAAAAACTGTTTTTT.

The V call is TRBV15, the J call TRBJ2-3, with D maybe TRBD2 (6 bases). Per germline, CDR1 LNHNV and CDR2 YYDKDF (reference sequence). The CDR3 has 16 amino acids. Trimming shortened V by 7 bases and J by 2 bases, and 19 bases separated the two germline ends. CDR3 amino acids: CATTTKEGWTTDTQYF. For the CDR3, the DNA is TGTGCCACCACCACAAAGGAGGGTTGGACCACAGATACGCAGTATTTT.

This clone has a single count. The CDR3 region is CASSWGHGQYNEQFF. The CDR3 bases are TGCGCCAGCAGCTGGGGACACGGTCAATACAATGAGCAGTTCTTC. This rearrangement joins TRBV5-1 to TRBJ2-1; weak D call: TRBD1 (6 bases). Germline-derived CDR1 and CDR2 are SGHRS and YFSETQ. The length of the CDR3 is 15 residues. V was shortened by 3 bases and J by 4 bases, with 14 bases between the two germline ends.

The rearrangement joins TRBV5-6 to TRBJ2-1, with 9 bases matching TRBD2. CDR3 length: 18 residues. The germline gives CDR1 SGHDT, CDR2 YYEEEE. J lost 6 bases, V lost 0 bases, and 13 bases had no gene match. DNA of the CDR3: TGTGCCAGCAGCTTGGGTCCTAGCGGGGCCCTCTCGGGCAATGAGCAGTTCTTC. It is translated as CASSLGPSGALSGNEQFF.

This chain joins TRBV20-1 and TRBJ2-7; tentatively, D is TRBD1 (6 bases). This CDR3 has 11 residues. Deletions cut 8 bases from V and 7 bases from J, with 15 bases between. Germline V gene data show CDR1 as DFQATT and CDR2 as SNEGSKA (reference sequence). CDR3 protein: CSIQGPREQYF. The CDR3 bases are TGCAGTATACAGGGTCCGAGGGAGCAGTACTTC.

The sample holds a few counts of this clone. The CDR3 region is CASSLGQGMNTEAFF. CDR3 DNA: TGCGCCAGCAGCTTGGGACAGGGGATGAACACTGAAGCTTTCTTT. The gene calls are TRBV5-1 and TRBJ1-1, with 8 bases that match TRBD1. From germline, CDR1 is SGHRS and CDR2 YFSETQ. V dropped 0 bases and J dropped 0; count of bases not matched to a gene: 1. The CDR3 runs to 15 residues.

J is TRBJ2-1 and V is TRBV28, with D uncertain. The V gene's germline CDR1 is MDHEN and CDR2 SYDVKM. The CDR3 covers 15 residues. V was trimmed by 7 bases and J by 0 bases, leaving 13 bases between them. CDR3 amino acids: CASTQPPSSYNEQFF. CDR3 nucleotides: TGTGCCAGCACCCAACCCCCTAGCTCCTACAATGAGCAGTTCTTC.